This TCR beta chain stems from a study of blood T cell repertoires in COVID-19. The wider study: Whether acute or convalescent, the COVID-19 samples came from the United States, Italy and Spain. T cells, B-cell-depleted T cells, or PBMCs supplied cDNA or gDNA.

How the authors handled the data: Reference gene primer amplification gave nucleated cell count estimates. Using immunoSEQ multiplex PCR, the repertoire was profiled, and TCRdb retains in-frame clones only, with some absent. That table furnishes V, J and clone size, whereas the DNA furnished D and trimming. The top ten hold 8% to 13% of the sample, which has around 97,000 clones, 70% to 85% seen once. The V and J ends lost 3 bases and 0 bases respectively, with 6 bases between them. The CDR3 sequence is 14 residues long. The V gene's germline CDR1 is SEHNR and CDR2 FQNEAQ (reference sequence). V and J are TRBV7-9 and TRBJ1-3; D is undetermined. The sequence derives from a man in his 70s with acute or convalescent COVID-19. The sample consisted of peripheral blood. CDR3 DNA sequence: TGTGCCAGCAGCTTGGAGTACTCTGGAAACACCATATATTTT. Translating gives CASSLEYSGNTIYF.